The sequence of this T cell receptor (beta chain) was determined in a study of blood T cell repertoires in COVID-19. Participant-reported clinical history was the basis for cohort assignment. Method: immunoSEQ multiplex PCR; TCRdb's copy keeps in-frame clones and lacks some. The data show approximately 200,000 clones, with about 87% seen just once and approximately 1.1% held by the top ten. With 0 bases clipped from V and 5 bases from J, the junction kept 4 bases outside the gene matches. Per germline, CDR1 SGHDT and CDR2 YYEEEE. CDR3 size: 14 residues. The receptor's source is a man aged 30-40 years who had recovered from COVID-19. This rearrangement joins TRBV5-6 to TRBJ2-5; 7 bases are shared with TRBD1. The specimen sequenced was PBMCs or T cells enriched from blood (not recorded which). Here the CDR3 reads CASSLVEGAETQYF. CDR3 DNA: TGTGCCAGCAGCTTGGTTGAGGGGGCTGAGACCCAGTACTTC.